This TCR beta chain derives from a study of blood T cell repertoires in COVID-19. This CDR3 has 12 amino acids. The germline gives CDR1 SEHNR, CDR2 FQNEAQ (reference sequence). V was pared by 5 bases and J by 2 bases, with 5 bases between. The table came from immunoSEQ multiplex PCR; TCRdb's copy has only in-frame clones and leaves some out. This sample has around 450,000 clones; about 92% occur once, and the top ten carry approximately 0.65%. Living in 24 US areas, the participants were between 18 and 89 years of age. The TCR comes from a man between 18 and 35 years old who had recovered from COVID-19. Sequenced sample: PBMCs or T cells enriched from blood (not recorded which). The V and J genes are TRBV7-9 and TRBJ2-3; D unresolved. CDR3 in DNA: TGTGCCAGCAGCAGCGTCACAGATACGCAGTATTTT. Translation gives CASSSVTDTQYF. Supplemented by reference TRBV7-9 and TRBJ2-3, the full variable domain reads DTGVSQNPRHKITKRGQNVTFRCDPISEHNRLYWYRQTLGQGPEFLTYFQNEAQLEKSRLLSDRFSAERPKGSFSTLEIQRTEQGDSAMYLCASSSVTDTQYFGPGTRLTVL.